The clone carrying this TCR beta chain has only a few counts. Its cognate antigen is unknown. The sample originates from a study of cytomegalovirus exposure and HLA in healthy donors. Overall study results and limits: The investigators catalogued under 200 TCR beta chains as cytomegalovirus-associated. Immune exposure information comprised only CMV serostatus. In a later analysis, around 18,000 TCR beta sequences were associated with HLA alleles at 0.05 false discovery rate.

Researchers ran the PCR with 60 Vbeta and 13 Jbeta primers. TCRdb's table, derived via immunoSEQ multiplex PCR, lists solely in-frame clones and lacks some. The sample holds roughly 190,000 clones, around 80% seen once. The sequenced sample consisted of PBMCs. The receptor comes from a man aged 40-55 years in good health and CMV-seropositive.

Here the CDR3 reads CASSLLAGAPYEQYF. In DNA form, the CDR3 reads TGTGCCAGCAGCTTACTAGCGGGGGCCCCCTACGAGCAGTACTTC. V and J are TRBV7-3 and TRBJ2-7, with 10 bases that match TRBD2. J was trimmed by 2 bases and V by 2 bases; bases with no gene match: 3. Per the germline V gene, CDR1 is SGHTA and CDR2 is FQGTGA. The CDR3 is made up of 15 amino acids.